This T cell receptor (beta chain) was identified during a study of cytomegalovirus exposure and HLA in healthy donors. At the level of the study: An earlier analysis identified 110 million or so unique TCR beta sequences in 170 million or so T cells.

Study-wide results and limits: 16,951 TCR beta sequences were associated with HLA alleles at 0.05 false discovery rate in a later analysis.

A multiplex PCR was run with 60 Vbeta primers and 13 Jbeta primers. Some clones are missing from TCRdb's copy, which holds only in-frame ones; the method was immunoSEQ multiplex PCR. The sample records about 200,000 clones, approximately 70% being singletons. This clone has only a few counts. The antigen is unknown. The sequence was obtained from a man aged 35-49 years in good health and CMV-seropositive. What was sequenced was PBMCs.

This CDR3 reads CALVPPSTDTQYF. The CDR3 coding sequence is TGTGCCTTAGTTCCCCCTTCCACAGATACGCAGTATTTT. The rearrangement links TRBV21-1 to TRBJ2-3; the table assigns TRBD2, which was not confirmed against the DNA. TRBV21-1 is an annotated pseudogene. CDR3 size: 13 residues.